This T cell receptor beta chain was obtained from a study of T cells expressing NK-cell markers. Study results and limitations: The CD3+CD56-NKG2C+ fraction of a few donors was likewise dominated by these clonotypes.

This CDR3 spans 13 amino acids. Germline CDR1 is SEHNR and CDR2 is FQNEAQ (reference sequence). TCRdb re-called the 5' RACE reads, yielding one record per CDR3 amino acid sequence without DNA. Recorded for this sample: some 150,000 distinct CDR3 sequences. Regarding this clonotype: The target antigen is unknown.

Sequenced input: blood T cells: a sorted CD56 or NKG2C T cell subset, CD4+ or CD8+ T cells, or bulk PBMC T cells (not recorded which). This chain uses TRBV7-9 with TRBJ2-5. The TCR comes from a young man in good health. CDR3: CASSLLKKETQYF.